The next 12 T cell receptor beta chains were all read from a single sample in a study of beta chain features in type 1 diabetes. Investigators reverse transcribed all isolated RNA, so they sequenced expressed TCRB transcripts. Sequencing was performed with immunoSEQ multiplex PCR; in TCRdb, only in-frame clones are kept and a portion is missing. This repertoire shows 250,000 to 350,000 clones, approximately 10% found once; its top ten account for around 0.015%. Sample: naive CD4+ T cells from blood. The receptors come from a woman in her thirties in good health.

This clone was seen a few times. This chain connects TRBV2 to TRBJ2-2; 9 bases are a match to TRBD1. V shed 11 bases and J 9 bases; nucleotides not matched to a gene: 10. The CDR3 covers 13 residues. Germline CDR1 reads SNHLY; CDR2 reads FYNNEI. The CDR3 region is CASGTGRYRELFF. The CDR3 nucleotides read TGTGCCTCCGGGACAGGGCGTTACCGGGAGCTGTTTTTT.

This clone has just a few counts. The germline gene is not matched at one end of the junction; a read error may be the cause. This rearrangement joins TRBV5-1 to TRBJ1-1; 9 bases are a match to TRBD1. From germline, CDR1 is SGHRS and CDR2 YFSETQ. The CDR3 is made up of 14 amino acids. Here the CDR3 DNA reads TGCGCCAGCAGTTTGGACGGGACAGGGCGTGAAGCTTTCTTT. It translates to CASSLDGTGREAFF.

This clone has only a few counts. The rearrangement links TRBV28 to TRBJ2-5, with 8 bases fitting TRBD1. The germline V gene has CDR1 MDHEN and CDR2 SYDVKM. The CDR3 length is 15 residues. The V gene end was trimmed by 7 bases and the J gene end by 3 bases; junction bases not matched to a gene: 10. This CDR3 reads CASMPIHRGKETQYF. The DNA of the CDR3 is TGTGCCAGCATGCCCATCCACAGGGGGAAAGAGACCCAGTACTTC.

This chain joins TRBV30 and TRBJ1-1; D may be TRBD1 (6 bases). V dropped 5 bases and J dropped 5 bases, with 12 bases sitting between them. The germline gives CDR1 GTSNPN, CDR2 SVGIG (reference sequence). The CDR3 covers 12 residues. The CDR3 reads CAWGRGPTEAFF. In DNA, the CDR3 is TGTGCCTGGGGCAGGGGTCCGACTGAAGCTTTCTTT.

This clone was observed a few times. The chain links TRBV4-3 to TRBJ2-2, with 10 bases matching TRBD1. The CDR3 has 16 amino acids. With 1 base clipped from V and 4 bases from J, the junction kept 3 bases outside the gene matches. Germline V gives CDR1 LGHNA, CDR2 YSLEER. The CDR3 reads CASSQAGQGRTGELFF. The CDR3 DNA sequence: TGCGCCAGCAGCCAAGCGGGACAGGGGCGCACCGGGGAGCTGTTTTTT.

In its sample, this clone was seen a few times. The chain recombines TRBV19 with TRBJ2-2; D ambiguous. This CDR3 is built from 14 residues. Trimming stripped 5 bases from V and 6 bases from J, with 13 bases between. Per the germline V gene, CDR1 is LNHDA and CDR2 is SQIVND (reference sequence). The CDR3 nucleotides are TGTGCCAGTAGTCCTCGACTTGAACCCGGGGAGCTGTTTTTT. Encoded protein: CASSPRLEPGELFF.

V gene TRBV5-1 combines with J gene TRBJ1-4; 7 bases map to TRBD1. CDR3 size: 15 residues. CDR1 and CDR2 (germline): SGHRS, YFSETQ. V lost 3 bases, J lost 5 bases, and 7 bases stayed unmatched. CDR3 sequence (DNA): TGCGCCAGCAGCTCGCGGGGACAGTCGAATGAAAAACTGTTTTTT. Its translation is CASSSRGQSNEKLFF.

The sample holds a few counts of this clone. The chain uses TRBV7-3 and TRBJ2-7; 8 nucleotides match TRBD2. This CDR3 has 15 amino acids. The trim removed 2 bases at V and 1 base at J, leaving 4 bases unmatched. The germline CDR1 and CDR2 sequences are SGHTA and FQGTGA. The chain's CDR3 is CASSLRAGESYEQYF. CDR3 DNA sequence: TGTGCCAGCAGCTTACGAGCGGGAGAGTCCTACGAGCAGTACTTC.

A few counts support this clone. The rearrangement uses TRBV7-2 and TRBJ2-1; no clear D gene. Trimming cost V 1 base and J 4 bases, with 11 bases left between them. Germline V gene lookup returns CDR1 SGHTA and CDR2 FQGNSA. The CDR3 contains 15 residues. The CDR3 DNA is TGTGCCAGCAGCTTAGTTTCAGGCCAGTACAATGAGCAGTTCTTC. Translated, it gives CASSLVSGQYNEQFF.

This clone showed up just a few times. The chain joins TRBV29-1 to TRBJ1-2, with 9 positions matching TRBD1. The ends lost 6 bases at V and 5 bases at J; junction bases unmatched: 4. There are 12 residues in the CDR3. Per germline, CDR1 SQVTM and CDR2 ANQGSEA. The CDR3 is CSVQGAGYGYTF. CDR3 coding DNA: TGCAGCGTACAGGGGGCAGGGTATGGCTACACCTTC.

A few counts support this clone. The gene calls are TRBV29-1 and TRBJ2-5, with D maybe TRBD2 (6 bases). CDR1 is SQVTM, CDR2 ANQGSEA, per germline. V was clipped by 6 bases and J by 2 bases, with 10 bases between them. The CDR3 is 12 amino acids. CDR3 DNA sequence: TGCAGCGTCGGACTACGACAAGAGACCCAGTACTTC. Translating it yields CSVGLRQETQYF.

In this sample, this clone turned up a few times. The V gene is TRBV5-1, the J gene TRBJ2-3; 8 bases match TRBD2. The CDR3 loop spans 17 amino acids. Germline CDR1 reads SGHRS; CDR2 reads YFSETQ. V shed 0 bases and J 0 bases; nucleotides not matched to a gene: 6. CDR3 region: CASSLASIAGSTDTQYF. CDR3 coding DNA: TGCGCCAGCAGCTTGGCCTCGATAGCGGGAAGCACAGATACGCAGTATTTT. Together with reference TRBV5-1 and TRBJ2-3, the CDR3 gives the full variable domain: KAGVTQTPRYLIKTRGQQVTLSCSPISGHRSVSWYQQTPGQGLQFLFEYFSETQRNKGNFPGRFSGRQFSNSRSEMNVSTLELGDSALYLCASSLASIAGSTDTQYFGPGTRLTVL.